A single sample gave rise to the 3 T cell receptor beta chains below, sequenced in a study of tissue T cells after allogeneic stem cell transplantation. The data were produced by immunoSEQ multiplex PCR, yet TCRdb's version contains in-frame clones alone and is incomplete. The sample contains 7,800 or so clones, 30% to 35% of which appear only once. Time point indicated: mouse harvest day 14 after allogeneic transplant. Tail vein injection delivered 10^7 T-cell-depleted bone marrow cells and 10^6 splenic CD5+ T cells. The material sequenced was skin. All receptors come from a female BALB/c mouse given C57BL/6 T cells with graft-versus-host disease after an allogeneic hematopoietic cell transplant.

Of note for this clone: Mouse names are used for the genes. The read halts 1 residue ahead of the CDR3 end, with the missing end drawn from the germline J gene. The chain combines TRBV26 with TRBJ1-1; D is possibly TRBD1 (5 bases). The CDR3 contains 12 residues. Trimming removed 4 bases from V and 5 bases from J, with 8 bases in between. From germline, CDR1 is KGHPV and CDR2 FQNQEV (reference sequence). The part of the CDR3 DNA that was read is TGTGCCAGCAGTCCGACAGTTACAGAAGTCTTC. Translated: CASSPTVTEVF. The full CDR3 protein is CASSPTVTEVFF.

In regard to this clone: Genes and germline are mouse. With the read ending 1 residue before the CDR3 end, the germline J gene is used to fill in that end. The rearrangement joins TRBV13-1 to TRBJ2-7; 11 nucleotides align to TRBD2. In germline, CDR1 is NSHNY, CDR2 SYGAGN. The CDR3 covers 13 residues. Trimming took 3 bases from V and 7 from J; bases not matched to a gene: 3. The CDR3 loop reads CASSGTGGFEQYF. The sequenced CDR3 bases are TGTGCCAGCAGTGGGACTGGGGGGTTCGAACAGTAC.

In the case of this clone: Mouse gene names and germline throughout. The CDR3 goes on 1 residue after the read ends, and that part is filled in from the germline J gene. This rearrangement joins TRBV21 to TRBJ2-5; perhaps D is TRBD1 or TRBD2 (6 bases each). Being an ORF, TRBV21 has a function that is uncertain. V was clipped by 0 bases and J by 2 bases, with 12 bases between them. This CDR3 has 16 amino acids. The CDR3 loop reads CASSQSRGGTQDTQYF. Partial CDR3 DNA: TGTGCTAGCAGTCAATCGAGAGGGGGGACCCAAGACACCCAGTAC.